The present T cell receptor beta chain was sequenced within a study of human T cells and chemical hapten exposure (dated by TCRdb to about 2021). In the study overall: For sensitization, 2% DPC in acetone was applied to an approximately 2 cm by approximately 2 cm area of upper inner arm skin. Most of the patients in the cohort were female, and the cohort covered alopecia areata with under or over 50% scalp involvement, alopecia totalis and alopecia universalis. Patch tests used Finn chambers with 0.01% DPC on the upper back, scored after 6 days by International Contact Dermatitis Research Group standards. Throughout the study period of 20 to 25 weeks, patients also received therapeutic DPC doses to the scalp every week. Patient blood was sampled pre-sensitization (week 0) and at 2, 6 and about 24 weeks after DPC sensitization. Blood for TCR sequencing was provided by twenty-nine alopecia patients at one to four time points (pre-sensitization, 2, 6 and 24 weeks). Peripheral blood TCR repertoire changes were tracked in vivo in alopecia patients during primary and secondary sensitization to the hapten diphenylcyclopropenone (DPC). Libraries were combined into a pool for sequencing, and differences in TCR yield between samples came mainly from small differences in library volumes within the pool. Results the study describes overall, beyond this receptor: Alopecia, a presumed autoimmune disease, was present in all patients, so the immune response of the patients might differ from that of healthy individuals. Compared with pre-sensitization or healthy control sets, expanded TCRs formed significantly more large CDR3 similarity clusters, which is consistent with antigen-driven responses. A positive correlation was found between the number of PT1 expanded TCRs and patch test score, with significance reached at thresholds 8, 16 and 32 but not 4. DPC sensitization did not change the number of TCRs with a frequency above 1 in 1000, and there was no evidence of changes in global repertoire structure. Repeated subsampling changed both the strength of the expansion versus patch-test correlation and the threshold at which that correlation became significant.

Library generation was performed with RACE. The sequencing machine was a NextSeq 500. Library preparation attached unique molecular identifiers to individual cDNA molecules for quantitative, reproducible TCR counting. Each blood RNA sample was used to sequence both TCR alpha and TCR beta chains. As for the original processing: The median number of TCRs per sample was approximately 98,000, ranging from 23,224 to 690,600. The Decombinator software suite was used to annotate the V, J and CDR3 of the TCR reads. To make PS versus PT1 abundance plots, every sample was subsampled to the same number of TCRs (28,000). TCRs were defined as expanded if absent before sensitization and observed at least eight times at the 2-week time point. TCRdb reran the public reads through fastp at Q25 and MiXCR, keeping productive beta chains. Identical CDR3 protein sequences are pooled into one entry, listed with their most common genes and DNA. The V and J calls reflect TCRdb's pipeline rather than the authors' work. The sample data list 80,000 to 100,000 distinct CDR3 sequences, and less than 14% of these were observed just once. The ten largest clones represent more than 3% of the sample.

The sample's time point label, in plain terms: patch test 3, about 24 weeks after DPC sensitization. The meaning of the sample's treatment or condition label: therapeutic diphenylcyclopropenone sensitization with weekly scalp DPC. At every patch-test visit, the blood draw took place before the patch test was put on. Patients were eligible if aged 18 to 70, diagnosed with alopecia and judged suitable for DPC therapy, and pregnant patients were excluded. Total RNA was extracted from unfractionated whole blood collected in Tempus Blood RNA tubes. V loses 0 bases of germline sequence and J loses 1 base, and the interval between the two ends is 6 bases. Taken from cysteine to phenylalanine, the CDR3 has 14 residues. This entry keeps only the CDR3 DNA: 42 bases, framed from base 1. CDR1 and CDR2, per the germline V gene, are SGHRS and YFSETQ. There are a few counts of this clonotype. Its specific antigen is unknown. Base quality data are lacking; no much larger clone is found one base away.

The chain joins TRBV5-1 to TRBJ2-3; the D gene remains uncertain. The TCR sequence derives from a woman in her fifties or sixties with alopecia areata. Some clones in this sample may be carry-over from other donors' samples. Specimen: whole blood, collected in connection with sensitization to the hapten diphenylcyclopropenone (DPC). The CDR3 loop reads CASSLGVGTDTQYF. The base sequence is TGCGCCAGCAGCTTGGGGGTGGGCACAGATACGCAGTATTTT.